Listed below are T cell receptor beta chains from one sample, sequenced in a study of blood T cell repertoires in COVID-19. Clones were sequenced by immunoSEQ multiplex PCR, and TCRdb holds only the in-frame ones, with some missing. Here the sample spans fewer than 250,000 clones, 80% to 85% being singletons. Sequenced material: peripheral blood. Receptors originate from an elderly woman with COVID-19, enrolled during active disease. CDR3s leave out the opening cysteine and the closing phenylalanine or tryptophan.

v_gene,CDR3aa
TRBV7-8,ASSPWGQGSSYEQY
TRBV18,ASSPGSMNTEAF
TRBV29-1,SAKGQGRSYGYT
TRBV2,ASSEFPPAETQY
TRBV25-1,ASSSRSSGNTIY
TRBV2,ASSDLALSPLH
TRBV7-7,ASSLTAGDHRSTGELF
TRBV9,ASSAVDRALFYEQY
TRBV10-3,AISEPSGSSYEQY
TRBV4-1,ASSSRYRSDTEAF
TRBV10-3,ASIPGQGASEAF
TRBV7-9,ASSPFWGQGEKLF
TRBV5-1,ASSPGGANVLT
TRBV4-1,ASSQDRGDGYT
TRBV5-1,ASSSGQLNQPQH
TRBV6-5,ASNPDSSNQPQH
TRBV12-3/TRBV12-4,ASRERDTQY
TRBV30,AWSKRGGSYNEQF
TRBV19,ASSMTVNYGYT
TRBV28,ASTTTGGLRSPLH
TRBV18,ASSPFSGAGVGGEQY
TRBV5-4,ASSPAGGPAGETQY
TRBV18,ASSQGAARTEAF